These T cell receptor beta chains were read from a single sample in a study of Ad26.COV2.S vaccination and SARS-CoV-2 variants. Sequencing was performed with immunoSEQ multiplex PCR; in TCRdb, only in-frame clones are kept and a portion is missing. Of more than 300,000 clones detected, about 85% appear once; the ten largest clones hold approximately 2.2%. Sequenced material: peripheral blood, taken in a trial of Ad26.COV2.S vaccine versus placebo. The receptors originated from a person between 18 and 59 years old who received the Ad26.COV2.S COVID-19 vaccine or a placebo. Each CDR3 is given without its conserved first and last residue.

CDR3: ASSFRDRESDTQY; V: TRBV9
CDR3: ASSLLEPGGSGNQPQH; V: TRBV28
CDR3: ASSPRDRDVETQY; V: TRBV6-5
CDR3: ASSFLVKGNRGPRNQPQH; V: TRBV7-8
CDR3: AISEGFTNEKLF; V: TRBV10-3
CDR3: ASSEWGTNYEQY; V: TRBV2
CDR3: ASSPPSGQGTYEQY; V: TRBV7-9
CDR3: ASSPRQPGPGDTEAF; V: TRBV18
CDR3: ASSLVGHTEAF; V: TRBV12-3/TRBV12-4
CDR3: ASKGPRGGSRFYGYT; V: TRBV2
CDR3: AISEGYLSYEQY; V: TRBV10-3
CDR3: ASSLAGTGLYTDTQY; V: TRBV7-9
CDR3: ASSLRASGGIIEQF; V: TRBV7-6
CDR3: ASSLGQGKNEQF; V: TRBV5-1
CDR3: CGRTNTEAF; V: TRBV29-1
CDR3: ASSYGQNSYNEQF; V: TRBV5-1
CDR3: ASSLDAGGLYNEQF; V: TRBV7-9
CDR3: ASSPWGGSYEQY; V: TRBV19
CDR3: ASSFGRAVPGELF; V: TRBV28
CDR3: ASSYSRVGNTIY; V: TRBV6-5
CDR3: ASSFRGEGEQF; V: TRBV3-1/TRBV3-2
CDR3: ASSLESSASTDTQY; V: TRBV5-1
CDR3: ASSLSGRLTPLH; V: TRBV27
CDR3: ASSMNRGDNQPQH; V: TRBV19
CDR3: ASTQGNTEAF; V: TRBV6-5
CDR3: ASSEYEGELYNEQF; V: TRBV2
CDR3: ASSADRVGTEAF; V: TRBV18
CDR3: ASTPDRDYGYT; V: TRBV12-3/TRBV12-4
CDR3: ASSQGTSNYGYT; V: TRBV7-9
CDR3: ATSETTAADTQY; V: TRBV24-1
CDR3: ASSLEGFVDEQY; V: TRBV5-1
CDR3: ATSSSFETGILNTEAF; V: TRBV15
CDR3: ASSPTGGPETQY; V: TRBV5-1
CDR3: ASHVPGNEKLF; V: TRBV19
CDR3: ASSKGTGTPSNYGYT; V: TRBV21-1
CDR3: ASSVLAGGTGELF; V: TRBV2
CDR3: ASSLSGGPYNEQF; V: TRBV7-9
CDR3: ASSDDRGYEQY; V: TRBV10-2
CDR3: ASRRSGGVDEQF; V: TRBV7-2
CDR3: ASMGAPGQGANYGYT; V: TRBV28
CDR3: ASSYSRTYGYT; V: TRBV6-5
CDR3: ASRTKGQGNTEAF; V: TRBV28
CDR3: AWSDYPRRGSQPQH; V: TRBV30
CDR3: ASSSLDRGTDTQY; V: TRBV28
CDR3: ASSLQNRGGYT; V: TRBV7-9
CDR3: ASSELSSNTGELF; V: TRBV25-1